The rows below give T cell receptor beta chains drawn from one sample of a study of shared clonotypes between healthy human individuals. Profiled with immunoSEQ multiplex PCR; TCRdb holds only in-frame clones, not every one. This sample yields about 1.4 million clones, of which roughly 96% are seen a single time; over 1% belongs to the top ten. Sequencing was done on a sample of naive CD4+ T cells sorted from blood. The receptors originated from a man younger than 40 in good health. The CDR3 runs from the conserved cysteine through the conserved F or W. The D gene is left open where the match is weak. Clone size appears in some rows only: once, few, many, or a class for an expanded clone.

TGTGCCAGCAGGGGGATTAATGAAAAACTGTTTTTT,CASRGINEKLFF,TRBV6-5,-,TRBJ1-4,-
TGCAGCGTTGGCCTGTCAATCTACGAGCAGTACTTC,CSVGLSIYEQYF,TRBV29-1,-,TRBJ2-7,-
TGTGCCAGCAGCTTTTTAAGGTCCCAGTCTTCCTACAATGAGCAGTTCTTC,CASSFLRSQSSYNEQFF,TRBV5-8,-,TRBJ2-1,-
TGTGCCAGCAGCACACGGACTGGGGGGAGCGATACGCAGTATTTT,CASSTRTGGSDTQYF,TRBV7-8,-,TRBJ2-3,-
TGCGCCAGCAGCCAAGGAAGACAGGAATTACTAGCCAAAAACATTCAGTACTTC,CASSQGRQELLAKNIQYF,TRBV4-1,-,TRBJ2-4,-
TGCGCCAGCAGCCAAGAGAGCTTAGCGGGAGGGAGAGGGAAAGATACGCAGTATTTT,CASSQESLAGGRGKDTQYF,TRBV4-3,TRBD2,TRBJ2-3,-
TGTGCCAGCAGTGTAGTAAGGACAGGGGAATCCGGGGAGCTGTTTTTT,CASSVVRTGESGELFF,TRBV2,TRBD1,TRBJ2-2,-
TGTGCCAGCAGCCCGGTAGGAGTCAGCTCCTACGAGCAGTACTTC,CASSPVGVSSYEQYF,TRBV5-6,-,TRBJ2-7,-
TGTGCCAGCAGCCCATCACCGGTCCCTGAAAAACTGTTTTTT,CASSPSPVPEKLFF,TRBV9,-,TRBJ1-4,-
TGCGCCAGCAGCTGGACCGGGGGTAGCACAGATACGCAGTATTTT,CASSWTGGSTDTQYF,TRBV5-1,-,TRBJ2-3,-
TGTGCCAGCAGACGACTAGCGGGATTCTACAATGAGCAGTTCTTC,CASRRLAGFYNEQFF,TRBV6-5,TRBD2,TRBJ2-1,-
TGTGCCAGCAGCCAAAGACTAATCGGCACCATATATTTT,CASSQRLIGTIYF,TRBV14,-,TRBJ1-3,-
TGCAGCGTTGAAGATCCGGGAACAAGAGATACGCAGTATTTT,CSVEDPGTRDTQYF,TRBV29-1,-,TRBJ2-3,once
TGCAGTGCTCGAATCACAGATACGCAGTATTTT,CSARITDTQYF,TRBV20-1,-,TRBJ2-3,-
TGTGCCAGCAACTGGGGGGTTTTCACCGGGGAGCTGTTTTTT,CASNWGVFTGELFF,TRBV7-2,-,TRBJ2-2,-
TGTGCCAGCAGCTTGGCATACAGGGGATTAGGAGAGACCCAGTACTTC,CASSLAYRGLGETQYF,TRBV5-8,TRBD1,TRBJ2-5,-
TGTGCCAGCAGCTTAAACAAGGGCCAAGAGACCCAGTACTTC,CASSLNKGQETQYF,TRBV7-2,-,TRBJ2-5,once